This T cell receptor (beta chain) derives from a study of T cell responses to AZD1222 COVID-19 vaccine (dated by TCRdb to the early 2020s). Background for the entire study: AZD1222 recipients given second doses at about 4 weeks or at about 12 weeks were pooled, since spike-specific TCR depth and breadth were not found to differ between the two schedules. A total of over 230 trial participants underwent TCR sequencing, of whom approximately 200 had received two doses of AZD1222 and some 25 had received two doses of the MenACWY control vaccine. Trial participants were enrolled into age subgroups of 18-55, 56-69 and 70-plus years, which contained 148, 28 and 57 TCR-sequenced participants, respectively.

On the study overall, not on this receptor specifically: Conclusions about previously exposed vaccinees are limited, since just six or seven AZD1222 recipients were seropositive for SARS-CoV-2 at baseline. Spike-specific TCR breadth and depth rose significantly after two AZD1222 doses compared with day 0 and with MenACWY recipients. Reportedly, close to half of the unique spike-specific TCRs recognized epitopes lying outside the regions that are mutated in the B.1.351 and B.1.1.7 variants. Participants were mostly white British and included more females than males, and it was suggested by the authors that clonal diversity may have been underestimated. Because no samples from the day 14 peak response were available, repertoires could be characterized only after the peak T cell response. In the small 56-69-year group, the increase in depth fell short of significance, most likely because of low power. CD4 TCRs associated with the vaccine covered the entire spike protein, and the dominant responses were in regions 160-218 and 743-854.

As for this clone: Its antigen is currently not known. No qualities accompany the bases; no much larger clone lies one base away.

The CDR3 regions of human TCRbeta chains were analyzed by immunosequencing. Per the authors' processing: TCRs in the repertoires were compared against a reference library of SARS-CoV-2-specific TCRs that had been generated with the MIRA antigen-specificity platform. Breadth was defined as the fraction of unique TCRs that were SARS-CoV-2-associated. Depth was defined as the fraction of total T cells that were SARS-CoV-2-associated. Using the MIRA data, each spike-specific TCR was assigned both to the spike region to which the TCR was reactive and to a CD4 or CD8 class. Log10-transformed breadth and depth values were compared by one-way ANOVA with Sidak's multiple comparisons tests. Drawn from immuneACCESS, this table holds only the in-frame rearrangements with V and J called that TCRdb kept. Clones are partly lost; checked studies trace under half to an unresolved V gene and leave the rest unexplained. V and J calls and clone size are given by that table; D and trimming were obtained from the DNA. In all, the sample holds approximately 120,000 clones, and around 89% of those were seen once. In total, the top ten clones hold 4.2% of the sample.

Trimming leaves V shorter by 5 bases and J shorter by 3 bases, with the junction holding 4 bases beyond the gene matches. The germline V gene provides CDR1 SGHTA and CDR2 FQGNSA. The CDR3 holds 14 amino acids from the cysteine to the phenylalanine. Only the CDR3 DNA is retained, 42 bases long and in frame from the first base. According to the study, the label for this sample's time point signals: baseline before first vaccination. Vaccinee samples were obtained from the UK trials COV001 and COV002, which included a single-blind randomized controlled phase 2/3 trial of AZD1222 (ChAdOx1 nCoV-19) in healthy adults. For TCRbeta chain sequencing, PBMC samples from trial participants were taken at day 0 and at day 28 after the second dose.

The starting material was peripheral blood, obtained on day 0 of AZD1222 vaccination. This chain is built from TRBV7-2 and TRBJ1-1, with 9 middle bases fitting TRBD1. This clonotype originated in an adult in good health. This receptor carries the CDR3 CASSLQGADTEAFF. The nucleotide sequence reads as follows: TGTGCCAGCAGCCTACAGGGGGCGGACACTGAAGCTTTCTTT.